This TCR beta chain was obtained from a study of shared clonotypes between healthy human individuals. Naive CD8 populations comprised CD45RO-negative cells positively selected for CCR7, excluding terminally differentiated effector memory CD45RA+ cells. The data were produced by immunoSEQ multiplex PCR, yet TCRdb's version contains in-frame clones alone and is incomplete. Of 700,000 to 950,000 clones detected, roughly 96% appear once; the ten largest clones hold over 0.2%. CDR3 length: 12 amino acids. Looked up from germline, CDR1 is SGHAT and CDR2 is FQNNGV. Trimming pared 5 bases from V and 6 bases from J, leaving 11 bases between.

Sequences were obtained from naive CD8+ T cells sorted from blood. This clonotype was obtained from a man younger than 45 in good health. The genes are TRBV11-2 and TRBJ2-7; D is unresolved. The DNA for the CDR3 is TGTGCCAGCAGCGAAGTCTTGGGCGAGCAGTACTTC. Translation gives CASSEVLGEQYF. The full variable domain, its missing parts supplied by reference TRBV11-2 and TRBJ2-7, is EAGVAQSPRYKIIEKRQSVAFWCNPISGHATLYWYQQILGQGPKLLIQFQNNGVVDDSQLPKDRFSAERLKGVDSTLKIQPAKLEDSAVYLCASSEVLGEQYFGPGTRLTVT.